Following are 15 T cell receptor beta chains from one sample sequenced in a study of cytomegalovirus exposure and HLA in healthy donors. The PCR employed 60 Vbeta primers together with 13 Jbeta primers. TCRdb's table, derived via immunoSEQ multiplex PCR, lists solely in-frame clones and lacks some. The sample consists of about 120,000 clones, 74% of them appearing once. The sequencing input was PBMCs. The origin of the receptors is a human donor in good health.

In nucleotides, the CDR3 is TGTGCCAGCAGCCCCCGGGACAGAAACATTCAGTACTTC. It is translated as CASSPRDRNIQYF. The chain joins TRBV28 to TRBJ2-4; 7 bases map to TRBD1. This CDR3 spans 13 amino acids. CDR1 is MDHEN and CDR2 is SYDVKM in the germline V gene. V shed 6 bases, J shed 6 bases, and the junction held 5 bases outside the gene matches.

This chain uses TRBV5-1 with TRBJ1-5; TRBD1 is a possible D gene (5 bases). Germline V gene sequence: CDR1 SGHRS, CDR2 YFSETQ. The CDR3 runs to 15 residues. The V end was cut by 0 bases, the J end by 6 bases, with 13 bases between. CDR3 DNA sequence: TGCGCCAGCAGCTTGGAGGCAGGGATGGGTCAGCCCCAGCATTTT. The encoded protein is CASSLEAGMGQPQHF.

The chain carries TRBV6-6 and TRBJ1-5, with 7 bases matching TRBD1. Germline V lookup: CDR1 MNHNY, CDR2 SVGAGI (reference sequence). The junction had 7 bases not matched to a gene; V was cut back by 7 bases and J by 1 base. CDR3 size: 15 residues. This chain's CDR3 is CASNPTGKSNQPQHF. The CDR3 DNA is TGTGCCAGCAACCCGACAGGGAAGAGCAATCAGCCCCAGCATTTT.

The V gene is TRBV28, the J gene TRBJ1-2; possibly TRBD1 for D (5 bases). The germline V and J ends were trimmed by 3 bases and 3 bases, with 14 bases remaining between them. Per germline, CDR1 MDHEN and CDR2 SYDVKM. The CDR3 is made up of 15 amino acids. The CDR3 DNA reads as TGTGCCAGCAGTTTGGGGTGGGGGGATGACTATGGCTACACCTTC. This codes for CASSLGWGDDYGYTF.

V and J are TRBV11-3 and TRBJ2-3; TRBD2 matches at 11 bases. Trimming cost V 1 base and J 3 bases; bases outside gene matches: 6. The CDR3 is 17 residues long. CDR1 is SGHNT and CDR2 is YENEEA in the germline V gene. The DNA for the CDR3 is TGTGCCAGCAGCTTAGGTCTAGCGGGAGGATCAACAGATACGCAGTATTTT. Its translation is CASSLGLAGGSTDTQYF.

This clone was counted only a few times. V and J are TRBV6-1 and TRBJ2-7; 7 bases align to TRBD2. The CDR3 contains 14 residues. After removal of 6 bases from V and 4 bases from J, the junction contained 9 bases not matched to a gene. Looked up from germline, CDR1 is MNHNS and CDR2 is SASEGT. The CDR3 DNA follows: TGTGCCAGCAGGAGTAGCGGGCGAGGTTACGAGCAGTACTTC. It encodes CASRSSGRGYEQYF.

This sequence joins TRBV7-6 and TRBJ2-5; TRBD1 matches 7 bases. CDR1 is SGHVS, CDR2 FNYEAQ, per germline. The V and J ends lost 5 bases and 3 bases, in that order; junction bases with no gene match: 18. CDR3 length equals 18 residues. The CDR3 protein is CASSPKPIWETGEETQYF. The CDR3 DNA reads as TGTGCCAGCAGCCCTAAACCGATCTGGGAAACAGGGGAAGAGACCCAGTACTTC.

This clone was seen repeatedly, ten times or more. This rearrangement joins TRBV6-1 to TRBJ1-1; weak D call: TRBD1 (6 bases). V was trimmed by 5 bases and J by 3 bases, leaving 16 bases between them. CDR1 and CDR2 (germline): MNHNS, SASEGT. The CDR3 is made up of 15 amino acids. CDR3 in amino acids: CASSRQAVRYTEAFF. The DNA of the CDR3 is TGTGCCAGCAGTCGACAGGCTGTAAGGTACACTGAAGCTTTCTTT.

The chain combines TRBV19 with TRBJ1-1, with D possibly TRBD1 on 6 matching bases. The V end lost 5 bases, the J end lost 4 bases, and 14 bases lay between the germline ends. Germline V gene data show CDR1 as LNHDA and CDR2 as SQIVND (reference sequence). This CDR3 has 14 residues. This CDR3 is CASSQGLMGTEAFF. The CDR3 DNA reads TGTGCCAGTAGTCAGGGGCTTATGGGCACTGAAGCTTTCTTT.

V and J are TRBV29-1 and TRBJ1-2; D unclear. This CDR3 comprises 13 residues. Germline values: CDR1 SQVTM, CDR2 ANQGSEA. V was clipped by 0 bases and J by 1 base, with 6 bases between them. The CDR3 nucleotides are TGCAGCGTTGAAGAATATAATAACTATGGCTACACCTTC. It is translated as CSVEEYNNYGYTF. Looking up the rest from reference TRBV29-1 and TRBJ1-2 gives the full variable domain: SAVISQKPSRDICQRGTSLTIQCQVDSQVTMMFWYRQQPGQSLTLIATANQGSEATYESGFVIDKFPISRPNLTFSTLTVSNMSPEDSSIYLCSVEEYNNYGYTFGSGTRLTVV.

The chain has TRBV6-5 and TRBJ1-1; D is unresolved. Per germline, CDR1 MNHEY and CDR2 SVGAGI. The length of the CDR3 is 16 residues. V lost 0 bases, J lost 4 bases, and 15 bases lay in between. As DNA, the CDR3 is TGTGCCAGCAGTTACTCGGTCCGACAAGCTGGCACTGAAGCTTTCTTT. Its protein product is CASSYSVRQAGTEAFF.

The V and J genes are TRBV5-4 and TRBJ1-2, with a possible D match to TRBD1 (5 bases). CDR3 length equals 13 residues. Trimming stripped 0 bases from V and 7 bases from J, with 10 bases between. Germline V CDR1 and CDR2: SGHNT, YYREEE (reference sequence). CDR3 loop: CASSLAGGIGYTF. CDR3 coding DNA: TGTGCCAGCAGCTTGGCCGGGGGTATTGGCTACACCTTC.

The chain recombines TRBV30 with TRBJ1-6; 8 bases are shared with TRBD1. Germline V gene lookup returns CDR1 GTSNPN and CDR2 SVGIG (reference sequence). Trimming took 8 bases from V and 8 from J; bases not matched to a gene: 17. CDR3 length equals 16 residues. CDR3 protein: CAGKWAGGYSHSPLHF. Here the CDR3 DNA reads TGTGCCGGAAAGTGGGCAGGGGGCTATTCCCATTCACCCCTCCACTTT.

The rearrangement joins TRBV5-1 to TRBJ2-2; maybe TRBD1 (6 bases). The CDR3 contains 16 residues. V was pared by 0 bases and J by 2 bases, with 11 bases between. The germline gives CDR1 SGHRS, CDR2 YFSETQ. The CDR3 bases are TGCGCCAGCAGCTTGGGACAGGCCCTTAACACCGGGGAGCTGTTTTTT. Translated: CASSLGQALNTGELFF.

The chain joins TRBV11-1 to TRBJ2-7; no reliable D call. Germline assignment: CDR1 SGHAT and CDR2 FQDESV (reference sequence). The V end lost 1 base, the J end lost 0 bases, and 7 bases lay between the germline ends. The CDR3 runs to 14 residues. In DNA form, the CDR3 reads TGTGCCAGCAGCTTAGAACCTATCTCCTACGAGCAGTACTTC. Its translation: CASSLEPISYEQYF. The full variable domain, in which reference TRBV11-1 and TRBJ2-7 provide the parts outside the CDR3, is EAEVAQSPRYKITEKSQAVAFWCDPISGHATLYWYRQILGQGPELLVQFQDESVVDDSQLPKDRFSAERLKGVDSTLKIQPAELGDSAMYLCASSLEPISYEQYFGPGTRLTVT.